These T cell receptor beta chains were read from a single sample in a study of blood T cell repertoires in COVID-19. The protocol was immunoSEQ multiplex PCR, while the TCRdb copy is restricted to in-frame clones and leaves out a portion. The profile shows fewer than 90,000 clones, around 72% of them singletons. Source material: peripheral blood. The receptors were sampled from a woman of 80 years or more with acute or convalescent COVID-19. Each CDR3 is given with its conserved first and last residue. The D gene is left open where the match is weak. Rows may omit the clone size; those that give it use once, few, many or a size class.

V	D	size	J	DNA	CDR3
TRBV7-8	.	once	TRBJ1-1	TGTGCCAGCAGCTTAGCGACAGTAAACACTGAAGCTTTCTTT	CASSLATVNTEAFF
TRBV19	.	.	TRBJ1-5	TGTGCCAGTAGTACAGACAGGTATCAGCCCCAGCATTTT	CASSTDRYQPQHF
TRBV3-1/TRBV3-2	TRBD2	.	TRBJ2-1	TGTGCCAGCAGCCGCGCGGGGGGATACCTAACCTACAATGAGCAGTTCTTC	CASSRAGGYLTYNEQFF
TRBV7-3	TRBD2	.	TRBJ2-1	TGTGCCAGCAGCTTAGGTAGCGGGGGGGCCCCGTTCTTC	CASSLGSGGAPFF
TRBV28	.	.	TRBJ2-7	TGTGCCAGCAGTTTAGAAGGACAGCAACGATACGAGCAGTACTTC	CASSLEGQQRYEQYF
TRBV4-2	.	once	TRBJ1-2	TGTGCCAGCAGCCAAGAGTTAACCCGGTCACTTGCCAACTATGGCTACACCTTC	CASSQELTRSLANYGYTF
TRBV7-2	.	few	TRBJ1-1	TGTGCCAGCAGCTTAGGGCCTTTCACTGAAGCTTTCTTT	CASSLGPFTEAFF
TRBV6-6	.	.	TRBJ1-3	TGTGCCAGCAGTAAACAAGGGACGGGGGGGAACACCATATATTTT	CASSKQGTGGNTIYF
TRBV6-2/TRBV6-3	TRBD1	.	TRBJ1-2	TGTGCCAGCAGTTACTGGACAGGGGGCGACTATGGCTACACCTTC	CASSYWTGGDYGYTF
TRBV19	.	.	TRBJ1-5	TGTGCCAGTAGTGCCCAGGGATACGGCAATCAGCCCCAGCATTTT	CASSAQGYGNQPQHF
TRBV9	.	.	TRBJ1-1	TGTGCCAGCAGCCCGCGAGGGCAAACTGAAGCTTTCTTT	CASSPRGQTEAFF
TRBV19	TRBD1	.	TRBJ1-1	TGTGCCTGCGGACAGGGGGCAGAGGGAACTGAAGCTTTCTTT	CACGQGAEGTEAFF
TRBV6-2/TRBV6-3	.	once	TRBJ2-7	TGTGCCAGCAGTCCCCAAGAATGGACAGCGGGGTACATGTACGAGCAGTACTTC	CASSPQEWTAGYMYEQYF
TRBV7-3	.	few	TRBJ2-7	TGTGCCAGCAGCTTAATGGGGGGACCCTACGAGCAGTACTTC	CASSLMGGPYEQYF
TRBV15	.	few	TRBJ1-1	TGTGCCACCAGCAGAGTTAGAGGGAGTGAAGCTTTCTTT	CATSRVRGSEAFF
TRBV5-6	TRBD1	many	TRBJ1-2	TGTGCCAGCAGCTTCCCCCCTGCCCGGACAGGGTCCCTTACCTTC	CASSFPPARTGSLTF
TRBV5-1	.	.	TRBJ1-1	TGCGCCAGCAGCTTGGCCTCGGGGGGCACTGAAGCTTTCTTT	CASSLASGGTEAFF
TRBV18	TRBD1	few	TRBJ1-2	TGTGCCAGCTCACCACCAGGACAGGGACGGGGCTACACCTTC	CASSPPGQGRGYTF
TRBV7-2	TRBD1	.	TRBJ1-2	TGTGCCAGCAGCTCCCACAGGGGGCAGGAAGGCTACACCTTC	CASSSHRGQEGYTF
TRBV7-3	.	.	TRBJ2-2	TGTGCCAGCAGCCCTAGAACGAACACCGGGGAGCTGTTTTTT	CASSPRTNTGELFF
TRBV30	.	.	TRBJ2-1	TGTGCCTGGAGACACATATCTTACAATGAGCAGTTCTTC	CAWRHISYNEQFF
TRBV2	TRBD1	.	TRBJ1-5	TGTGCCAGCTCCCCGGACAGGGGGGCCGGACCCCAGCATTTT	CASSPDRGAGPQHF
TRBV5-1	.	.	TRBJ2-3	TGCGCCAGCAGCTTGGGGTACATTACAGATACGCAGTATTTT	CASSLGYITDTQYF
TRBV4-3	TRBD1	.	TRBJ1-6	TGCGCCAGCAGCCTAGCGCAGGGGGCTTATAATTCACCCCTCCACTTT	CASSLAQGAYNSPLHF
TRBV5-1	TRBD2	.	TRBJ2-5	TGCGCCAGCAGCTTGGGGGGACTAGCGGGGACGCAAGAGACCCAGTACTTC	CASSLGGLAGTQETQYF
TRBV5-4	TRBD1	.	TRBJ1-1	TGTGCCAGCAGCCATGACAGGGAGAACACTGAAGCTTTCTTT	CASSHDRENTEAFF
TRBV5-4	TRBD1	many	TRBJ1-6	TGTGCCAGCAGCCCGGGACAGGGGTCGAGTAATTCACCCCTCCACTTT	CASSPGQGSSNSPLHF
TRBV5-1	TRBD1	.	TRBJ2-7	TGCGCCAGCAGCTTGTGGTCCAGGGGGCTCGGCGAGCAGTACTTC	CASSLWSRGLGEQYF
TRBV10-3	TRBD1	.	TRBJ1-6	TGTGCCACCGCTAACGGACAGGGAAATAATTCACCCCTCCACTTT	CATANGQGNNSPLHF
TRBV6-5	TRBD1	.	TRBJ1-2	TGTGCCAGCAATCCGACAGGGGACGGCTATGGCTACACCTTC	CASNPTGDGYGYTF
TRBV7-9	TRBD1	.	TRBJ2-5	TGTGCCAGCAGCTTAGGCAGGGGGCCGCTACAAGAGACCCAGTACTTC	CASSLGRGPLQETQYF
TRBV20-1	.	.	TRBJ1-4	TGCAGTGCGCCCTCGGATGAAAAACTGTTTTTT	CSAPSDEKLFF
TRBV5-1	TRBD2	.	TRBJ2-1	TGCGCCAGCAACCCGGGACTAGCGTCTGACAATGAGCAGTTCTTC	CASNPGLASDNEQFF
TRBV4-3	.	.	TRBJ1-4	TGCGCCAGCAGCCATGCTGGGGGCGCAACTAATGAAAAACTGTTTTTT	CASSHAGGATNEKLFF
TRBV7-2	.	.	TRBJ1-1	TGTGCCAGCAGCTCCCGGGGGGGGAACACTGAAGCTTTCTTT	CASSSRGGNTEAFF
TRBV4-2	.	once	TRBJ1-2	TGTGCCAGCAGCCAAGATTCCGCCGGGGACACGGCCTATGGCTACACCTTC	CASSQDSAGDTAYGYTF
TRBV6-4	TRBD1	.	TRBJ1-2	TGTGCCAGCAGTTTTAGTCCCGGGACAGGGAACGGTGGCTACACCTTC	CASSFSPGTGNGGYTF
TRBV6-2/TRBV6-3	.	.	TRBJ2-5	TGTGCCAGCAGTCCGGGGGAGACCCAGTACTTC	CASSPGETQYF
TRBV6-5	.	.	TRBJ1-2	TGTGCCAGCACCCGGTCGGCTAACTATGGCTACACCTTC	CASTRSANYGYTF
TRBV4-1	.	.	TRBJ1-1	TGCGCCAGCAGCCAGACGGGACGGACTACCGTTGAAGCTTTCTTT	CASSQTGRTTVEAFF
TRBV29-1	.	.	TRBJ1-2	TGCAGCGCTAAAGGGGGCTATGGCTACACCTTC	CSAKGGYGYTF
TRBV6-5	TRBD1	.	TRBJ1-2	TGTGCCAGCAGTTACTCCCGGACAGGGTGGAGTGTTTTCTTC	CASSYSRTGWSVFF
TRBV5-6	.	.	TRBJ2-3	TGTGCCAGCAGCCCTCTTGGCGTAGGGGCCACAGATACGCAGTATTTT	CASSPLGVGATDTQYF
TRBV5-6	TRBD1	.	TRBJ1-2	TGTGCCAGCAGCTTGGCGGACAGGTCCAGGGGCTACACCTTC	CASSLADRSRGYTF
TRBV6-6	TRBD1	.	TRBJ1-6	TGTGCCAGCAGTGTGACAGGGGAGGACTCACCCCTCCACTTT	CASSVTGEDSPLHF
TRBV6-6	TRBD2	.	TRBJ2-2	TGTGCCAGCACCCCAATGGGGGGGATGTCGGCCGGGGAGCTGTTTTTT	CASTPMGGMSAGELFF
TRBV11-2	.	many	TRBJ1-3	TGTGCCAGCAGCTTAGGCCGGGGGTCCTACTCTGGAAACACCATATATTTT	CASSLGRGSYSGNTIYF
TRBV6-5	.	.	TRBJ1-1	TGTGCCAGCAGGGGGGGGACTGAAGCTTTCTTT	CASRGGTEAFF
TRBV27	.	.	TRBJ2-7	TGTGCCAGCAGTTTAGGGAGACAGGATTTCTACGAGCAGTACTTC	CASSLGRQDFYEQYF
TRBV12-3/TRBV12-4	.	.	TRBJ1-2	TGTGCCAGCAGTTTCAGGGCCAACTATGGCTACACCTTC	CASSFRANYGYTF
TRBV27	TRBD1	.	TRBJ1-2	TGTGCCAGCCGCACTCGAGTTAGAGGACAGGGATATGGCTACACCTTC	CASRTRVRGQGYGYTF
TRBV20-1	.	.	TRBJ2-7	TGCAGTGCTAGTTGGGACAACGAGTTTCGGGAGCAGTACTTC	CSASWDNEFREQYF
TRBV12-3/TRBV12-4	.	many	TRBJ1-5	TGTGCCAGCAGTTTGACTAATCAGCCCCAGCATTTT	CASSLTNQPQHF
TRBV5-8	.	.	TRBJ1-2	TGTGCCAGCAGCTTGGGATCGTACAGGGTGTATGGCTACACCTTC	CASSLGSYRVYGYTF
TRBV5-4	.	.	TRBJ1-2	TGTGCCAGCAGCTTTCTCACAGGGACCTATGGCTACACCTTC	CASSFLTGTYGYTF
TRBV7-3	.	few	TRBJ2-1	TGTGCCAGCAGCACTAGGAGGGACAATGAGCAGTTCTTC	CASSTRRDNEQFF
TRBV9	TRBD2	few	TRBJ2-2	TGTGCCAGCAGCGTCGCTCCGGGACTAGGGTGGGATACCGGGGAGCTGTTTTTT	CASSVAPGLGWDTGELFF
TRBV18	.	.	TRBJ2-7	TGTGCCAGCTCGCAATCCGGGACTTCCACCTACGAGCAGTACTTC	CASSQSGTSTYEQYF
TRBV10-3	TRBD2	.	TRBJ2-1	TGTGCCATCAGGGGGACTAGCGGGGGGTACAATGAGCAGTTCTTC	CAIRGTSGGYNEQFF